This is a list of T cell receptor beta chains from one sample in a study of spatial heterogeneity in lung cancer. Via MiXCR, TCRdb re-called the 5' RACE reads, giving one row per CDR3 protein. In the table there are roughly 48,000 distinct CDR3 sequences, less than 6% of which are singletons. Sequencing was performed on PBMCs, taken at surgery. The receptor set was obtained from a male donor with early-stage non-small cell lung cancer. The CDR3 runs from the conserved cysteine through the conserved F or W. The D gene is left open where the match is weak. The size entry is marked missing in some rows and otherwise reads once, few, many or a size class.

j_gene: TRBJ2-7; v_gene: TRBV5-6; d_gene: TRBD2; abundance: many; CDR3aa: CASSGSGRYEQYF; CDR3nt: TGTGCCAGCAGCGGGAGCGGGAGGTACGAGCAGTACTTC
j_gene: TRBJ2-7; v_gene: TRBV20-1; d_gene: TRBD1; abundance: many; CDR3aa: CSARSHRYGQGHEQYF; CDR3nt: TGCAGTGCTAGATCCCATCGGTACGGACAGGGCCACGAGCAGTACTTC
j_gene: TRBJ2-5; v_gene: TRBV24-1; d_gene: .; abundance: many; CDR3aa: CATSDLMGEVETQYF; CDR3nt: TGTGCCACCAGTGATTTGATGGGGGAGGTGGAGACCCAGTACTTC
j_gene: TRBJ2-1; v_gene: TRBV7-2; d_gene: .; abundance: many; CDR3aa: CASSRSGVGDEQFF; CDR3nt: TGTGCCAGCAGCCGTTCTGGTGTAGGCGATGAGCAGTTCTTC
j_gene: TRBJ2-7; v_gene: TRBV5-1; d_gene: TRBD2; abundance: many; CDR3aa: CASSFGTSLNEQYF; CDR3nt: TGCGCCAGCAGTTTCGGGACTAGCCTAAACGAGCAGTACTTC
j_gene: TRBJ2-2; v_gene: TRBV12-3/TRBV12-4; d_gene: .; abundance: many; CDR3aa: CASSRARGGELFF; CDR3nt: TGTGCCAGCAGCCGGGCCCGGGGCGGGGAGCTGTTTTTT
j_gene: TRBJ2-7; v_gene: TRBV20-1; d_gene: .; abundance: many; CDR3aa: CSARDAREQYF; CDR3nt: TGCAGTGCTAGAGATGCGAGGGAGCAGTACTTC
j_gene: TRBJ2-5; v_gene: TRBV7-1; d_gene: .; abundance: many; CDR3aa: CASSSGGGKTQYF; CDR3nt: TGTGCCAGCAGCTCTGGTGGAGGAAAGACCCAGTACTTC
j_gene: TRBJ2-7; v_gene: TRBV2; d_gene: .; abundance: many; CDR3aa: CASGTLSSYEQYF; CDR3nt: TGTGCCAGCGGTACTTTGAGCTCCTACGAGCAGTACTTC
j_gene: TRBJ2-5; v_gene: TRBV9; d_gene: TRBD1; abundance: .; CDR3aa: CASSGRDSLEETQYF; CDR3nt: TGTGCCAGCAGCGGCCGGGACAGCTTAGAGGAGACCCAGTACTTC
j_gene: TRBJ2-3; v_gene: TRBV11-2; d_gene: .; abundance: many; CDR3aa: CASSLNRVATTDTQYF; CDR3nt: TGTGCCAGCAGCTTAAACCGGGTGGCTACCACAGATACGCAGTATTTT
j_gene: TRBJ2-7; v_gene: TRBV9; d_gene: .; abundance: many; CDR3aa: CASSVGDGYEQYF; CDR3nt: TGTGCCAGCAGCGTAGGGGACGGCTACGAGCAGTACTTC
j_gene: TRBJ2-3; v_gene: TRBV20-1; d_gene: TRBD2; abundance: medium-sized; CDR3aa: CSASGLADTQYF; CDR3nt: TGCAGTGCTTCTGGACTAGCGGATACGCAGTATTTT
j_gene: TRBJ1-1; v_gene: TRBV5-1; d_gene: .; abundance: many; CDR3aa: CASSLEGGQNTEAFF; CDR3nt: TGCGCCAGCAGCTTGGAAGGAGGACAGAACACTGAAGCTTTCTTT
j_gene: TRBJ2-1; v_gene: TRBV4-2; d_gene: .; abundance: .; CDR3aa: CASRQTGFLDNEQFF; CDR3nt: TGTGCCAGCAGGCAAACAGGCTTTCTGGACAATGAGCAGTTCTTC
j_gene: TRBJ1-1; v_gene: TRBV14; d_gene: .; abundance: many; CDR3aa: CASSQDLSGNTEAFF; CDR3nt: TGTGCCAGCAGCCAAGATCTTAGTGGGAACACTGAAGCTTTCTTT
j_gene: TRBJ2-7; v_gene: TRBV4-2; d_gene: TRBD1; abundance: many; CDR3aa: CASSLYPGGEYEQYF; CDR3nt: TGTGCCAGCAGCCTCTACCCAGGGGGCGAATACGAGCAGTACTTC
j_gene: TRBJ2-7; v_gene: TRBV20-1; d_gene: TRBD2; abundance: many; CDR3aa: CSATPGLAGNPGEQYF; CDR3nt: TGCAGTGCAACACCGGGACTAGCGGGTAACCCTGGGGAGCAGTACTTC
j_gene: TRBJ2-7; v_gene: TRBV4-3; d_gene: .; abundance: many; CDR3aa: CASSQDWGPEQYF; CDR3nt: TGCGCCAGCAGCCAAGATTGGGGTCCCGAGCAGTACTTC
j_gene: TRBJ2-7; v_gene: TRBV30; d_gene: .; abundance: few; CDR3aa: CAWARVQRVYEQYF; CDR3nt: TGTGCCTGGGCCAGGGTCCAACGGGTCTACGAGCAGTACTTC
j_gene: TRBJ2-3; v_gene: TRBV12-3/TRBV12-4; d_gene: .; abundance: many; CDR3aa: CASRMSTDTQYF; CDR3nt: TGTGCCAGCAGGATGAGCACAGATACGCAGTATTTT
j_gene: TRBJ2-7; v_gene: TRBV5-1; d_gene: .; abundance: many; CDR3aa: CASSPRTPYEQYF; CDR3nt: TGCGCCAGCAGCCCGAGGACACCTTACGAGCAGTACTTC
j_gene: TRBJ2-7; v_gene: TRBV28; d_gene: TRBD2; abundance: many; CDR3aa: CASSRKRTRLAGGLLYEQYF; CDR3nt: TGTGCCAGCAGTCGTAAGCGGACCAGACTAGCGGGAGGACTCCTCTACGAGCAGTACTTC
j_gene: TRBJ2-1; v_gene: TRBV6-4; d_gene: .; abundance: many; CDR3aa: CASSIDKGPYNEQFF; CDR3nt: TGTGCCAGCAGTATTGACAAGGGCCCCTACAATGAGCAGTTCTTC
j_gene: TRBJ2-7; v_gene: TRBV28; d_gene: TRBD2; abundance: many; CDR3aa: CASSLATSGKHEQYF; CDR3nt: TGTGCCAGCAGTTTGGCAACTAGCGGGAAACACGAGCAGTACTTC
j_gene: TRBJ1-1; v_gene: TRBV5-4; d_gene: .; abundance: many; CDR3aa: CASNLDPSSDGEAFF; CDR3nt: TGTGCCAGCAACTTGGATCCTAGCTCCGACGGTGAAGCTTTCTTT
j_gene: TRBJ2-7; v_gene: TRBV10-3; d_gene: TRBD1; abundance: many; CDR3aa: CAISRDRAYEQYF; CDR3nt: TGTGCCATCAGTCGCGACAGGGCCTACGAGCAGTACTTC
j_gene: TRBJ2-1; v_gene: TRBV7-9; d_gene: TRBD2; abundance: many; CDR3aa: CASSLTSGRAEEQFF; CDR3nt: TGTGCCAGCAGTTTGACTAGCGGGAGGGCCGAGGAGCAGTTCTTC
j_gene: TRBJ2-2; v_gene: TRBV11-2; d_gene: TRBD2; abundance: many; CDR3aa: CASSFTGLAGTGELFF; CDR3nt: TGTGCCAGCAGCTTTACGGGACTAGCGGGAACCGGGGAGCTGTTTTTT
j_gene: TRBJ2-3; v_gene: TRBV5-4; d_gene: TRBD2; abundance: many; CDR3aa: CASSSPSGSGTDTQYF; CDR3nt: TGTGCCAGCAGCTCCCCTAGCGGGAGCGGGACAGATACGCAGTATTTT
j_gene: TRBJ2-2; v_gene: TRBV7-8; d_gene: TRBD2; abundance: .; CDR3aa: CASSRTSGLNTGELFF; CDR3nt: TGTGCCAGCAGCCGAACTAGCGGGTTGAACACCGGGGAGCTGTTTTTT
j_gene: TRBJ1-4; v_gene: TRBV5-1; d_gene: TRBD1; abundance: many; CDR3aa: CASSFAPGTGQEKLFF; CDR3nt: TGCGCCAGCAGCTTCGCCCCCGGGACAGGGCAAGAAAAACTGTTTTTT
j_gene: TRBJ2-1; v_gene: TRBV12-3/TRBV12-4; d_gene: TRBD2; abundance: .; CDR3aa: CASSSPGLAGIAYNEQFF; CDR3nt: TGTGCCAGCAGTTCCCCAGGACTAGCGGGAATCGCCTACAATGAGCAGTTCTTC
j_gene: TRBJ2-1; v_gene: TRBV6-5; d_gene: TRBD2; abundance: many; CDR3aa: CASSRPRTSGINEQFF; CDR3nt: TGTGCCAGCAGTCGACCTAGGACTAGCGGGATTAATGAGCAGTTCTTC
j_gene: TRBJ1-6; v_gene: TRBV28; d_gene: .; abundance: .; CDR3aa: CASRPGVGDSPLHF; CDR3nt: TGTGCCAGCAGACCAGGGGTGGGTGATTCACCCCTCCACTTT
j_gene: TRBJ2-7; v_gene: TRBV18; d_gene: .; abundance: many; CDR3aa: CASSPGTDYEQYF; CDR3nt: TGTGCCAGCTCACCGGGGACGGACTACGAGCAGTACTTC
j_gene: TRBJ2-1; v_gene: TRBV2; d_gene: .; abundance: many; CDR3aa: CASSEVTGPSNEQFF; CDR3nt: TGTGCCAGCAGTGAAGTAACAGGGCCTTCTAATGAACAGTTCTTC
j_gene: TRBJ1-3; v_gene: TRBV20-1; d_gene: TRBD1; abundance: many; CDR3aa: CSARGGGWNTIYF; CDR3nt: TGCAGTGCTAGGGGAGGGGGCTGGAACACCATATATTTT
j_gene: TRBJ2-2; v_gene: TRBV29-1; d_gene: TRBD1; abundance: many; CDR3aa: CSVEDRGSGELFF; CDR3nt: TGCAGCGTTGAGGACAGGGGATCCGGGGAGCTGTTTTTT
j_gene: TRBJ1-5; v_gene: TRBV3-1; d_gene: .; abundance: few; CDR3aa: CASSPGAGRRPQHF; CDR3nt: TGTGCCAGCAGCCCCGGAGCAGGGCGGAGGCCCCAGCATTTT
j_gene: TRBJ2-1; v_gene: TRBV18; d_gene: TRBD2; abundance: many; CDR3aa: CASSPPGGEQFF; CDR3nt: TGTGCCAGCTCACCCCCGGGGGGTGAGCAGTTCTTC
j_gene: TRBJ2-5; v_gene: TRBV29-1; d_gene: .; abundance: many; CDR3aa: CSVEGRYQETQYF; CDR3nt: TGCAGCGTTGAAGGAAGGTACCAAGAGACCCAGTACTTC
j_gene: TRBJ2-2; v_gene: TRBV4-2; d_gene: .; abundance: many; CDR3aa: CASSQGSGANTGELFF; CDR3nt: TGTGCCAGCAGCCAGGGGAGCGGCGCGAACACCGGGGAGCTGTTTTTT
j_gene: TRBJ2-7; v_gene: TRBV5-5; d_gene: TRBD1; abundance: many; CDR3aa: CASSPTGTAYEQYF; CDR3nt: TGTGCCAGCAGCCCAACCGGGACAGCCTACGAGCAGTACTTC
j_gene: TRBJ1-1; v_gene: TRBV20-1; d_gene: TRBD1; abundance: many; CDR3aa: CSAFGTGKAFF; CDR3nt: TGCAGTGCTTTCGGGACAGGGAAAGCTTTCTTT
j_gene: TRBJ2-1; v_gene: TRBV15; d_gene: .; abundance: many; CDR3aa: CATSGIRNNEQFF; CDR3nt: TGTGCCACCAGTGGGATTAGAAACAATGAGCAGTTCTTC
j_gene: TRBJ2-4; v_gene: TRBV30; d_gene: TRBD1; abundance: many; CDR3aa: CAWSPQGVAVKNIQYF; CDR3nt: TGTGCCTGGAGTCCCCAGGGGGTCGCGGTCAAAAACATTCAGTACTTC
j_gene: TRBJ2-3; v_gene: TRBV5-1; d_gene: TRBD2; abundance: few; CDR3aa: CASRTSGTMGDTQYF; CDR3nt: TGCGCCAGCAGGACTAGCGGGACGATGGGAGATACGCAGTATTTT
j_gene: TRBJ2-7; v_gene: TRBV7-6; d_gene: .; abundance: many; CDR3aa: CASSFRVTGWGEQYF; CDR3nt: TGTGCCAGCAGTTTTAGGGTGACAGGCTGGGGCGAGCAGTACTTC
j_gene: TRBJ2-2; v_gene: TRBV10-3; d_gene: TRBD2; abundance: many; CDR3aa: CAISGGLAAATGELFF; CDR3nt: TGTGCCATCAGTGGGGGACTAGCGGCCGCCACCGGGGAGCTGTTTTTT
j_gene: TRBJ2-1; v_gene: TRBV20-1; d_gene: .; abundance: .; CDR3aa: CSAQGRSSYNEQFF; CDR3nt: TGCAGTGCGCAGGGACGGAGCTCCTACAATGAGCAGTTCTTC
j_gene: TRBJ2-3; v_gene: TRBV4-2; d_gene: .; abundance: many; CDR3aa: CASSQAEDDTQYF; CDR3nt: TGTGCCAGCAGCCAGGCGGAGGACGATACGCAGTATTTT
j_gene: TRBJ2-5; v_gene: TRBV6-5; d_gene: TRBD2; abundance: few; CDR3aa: CASSYSGSKAGQETQYF; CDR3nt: TGTGCCAGCAGTTACTCCGGGTCCAAAGCGGGGCAAGAGACCCAGTACTTC
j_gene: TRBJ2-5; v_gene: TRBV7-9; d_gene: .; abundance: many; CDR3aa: CASSFGGGPGRTQYF; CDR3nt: TGTGCCAGCAGCTTTGGGGGCGGCCCGGGACGGACCCAGTACTTC